This passage covers 3 T cell receptor beta chains from one sample sequenced in a study of OX40 agonist ivuxolimab in advanced cancers. The table came from immunoSEQ multiplex PCR; TCRdb's copy has only in-frame clones and leaves some out. Here the sample spans 45,000 to 55,000 clones, roughly nine tenths being singletons. The specimen was CD4+ or CD8+ T cells sorted from blood, collected in a trial of the OX40 agonist ivuxolimab. Receptors were obtained from an adult with an advanced solid tumor such as melanoma, head and neck, liver or kidney cancer.

Concerning this clone itself: Different DNA sequences within this sample yield the same CDR3. The V call is TRBV28, the J call TRBJ1-5; 9 nucleotides align to TRBD1. CDR1 is MDHEN, CDR2 SYDVKM, per germline. The V segment lost 5 bases and the J segment 7 bases; nucleotides outside the gene matches: 12. The CDR3 is 16 amino acids. The CDR3 sequence: CASSPPLQGASQPQHF. In DNA, the CDR3 is TGTGCCAGCAGTCCCCCCCTACAGGGGGCTAGCCAGCCCCAGCATTTT.

For the CDR3, the DNA is TGCAGCGCCACGGGACACGAAGCTTTCTTT. It is translated as CSATGHEAFF. This sequence joins TRBV29-1 and TRBJ1-1, with TRBD1 as a possible D gene (6 bases). V was shortened by 7 bases and J by 8 bases, with 11 bases between the two germline ends. Germline V gene lookup returns CDR1 SQVTM and CDR2 ANQGSEA. This CDR3 has 10 residues.

The table lists this clone with a count of one. An end of the junction does not agree with germline; a read error may underlie this. The chain combines TRBV7-3 with TRBJ2-7, with D maybe TRBD1 (5 bases). This CDR3 has 11 amino acids. Germline CDR1 and CDR2: SGHTA and FQGTGA. The DNA of the CDR3 is TGTGCCAGCAGCACCGCTGACAGCAGGCACTTC. Translated: CASSTADSRHF.